The clone carrying this TCR beta chain turned up a few times. What it binds is unknown. The germline V gene encodes CDR1 LNHDA and CDR2 SQIVND (reference sequence). This CDR3 has 16 amino acids. Trimming left V 11 bases short and J 6 bases short, with 27 bases between. The sample comes from a study of shared clonotypes between healthy human individuals. Study-level results: On the whole, naive subsets had larger estimated richness than memory subsets had.

Profiling relied on immunoSEQ multiplex PCR, and the TCRdb table lists in-frame clones only, not all of them. The sample consists of approximately 100,000 clones, around 71% of them appearing once. The receptor was derived from a woman aged 25 to 45 in good health. Source material: memory CD8+ T cells sorted from blood. Sample subset: CD45RO+ cells pooled with CCR7-negative TemRA cells. The chain carries TRBV19 and TRBJ2-3, with a tentative D call TRBD1 (5 bases). The CDR3: CASGANRAPRPDTQYF. CDR3 bases: TGTGCCTCTGGGGCAAATCGGGCCCCTAGGCCTGATACGCAGTATTTT.